The source of this T cell receptor beta chain is a study of cytomegalovirus exposure and HLA in healthy donors. Study-wide results and caveats: Earlier findings revealed that most TCR beta V segments proved productive either about 87% or about 30% of the time. Sequencing likely caused a cluster of highly shared sequence variants. A later analysis by the authors found several of the most significant clusters apparently linked to common viral pathogens.

The PCR made use of 60 Vbeta and 13 Jbeta primers. Authors' data handling: It was a later analysis that counted tens of millions of unique TCR beta chains, of which about 10 million were shared. Using immunoSEQ multiplex PCR, the repertoire was profiled, and TCRdb retains in-frame clones only, with some absent. V, J and clone size are those of that table, while D and trimming were read from the DNA. The table shows 130,000 to 150,000 clones, with roughly 85% occurring only once. Germline V gene data show CDR1 as MNHNS and CDR2 as SASEGT. V lost 8 bases and J lost 5, with 21 bases in between. This CDR3 contains 15 residues. In regard to this clone: The antigen remains unidentified.

The source material was PBMCs. The rearrangement joins TRBV6-1 to TRBJ1-1, with TRBD1 as a possible D gene (6 bases). The origin of this receptor is a young woman in good health and CMV-seronegative. CDR3 amino acids: CASWATWGLGTEAFF. CDR3 in DNA: TGTGCCAGCTGGGCCACGTGGGGGCTGGGGACTGAAGCTTTCTTT.